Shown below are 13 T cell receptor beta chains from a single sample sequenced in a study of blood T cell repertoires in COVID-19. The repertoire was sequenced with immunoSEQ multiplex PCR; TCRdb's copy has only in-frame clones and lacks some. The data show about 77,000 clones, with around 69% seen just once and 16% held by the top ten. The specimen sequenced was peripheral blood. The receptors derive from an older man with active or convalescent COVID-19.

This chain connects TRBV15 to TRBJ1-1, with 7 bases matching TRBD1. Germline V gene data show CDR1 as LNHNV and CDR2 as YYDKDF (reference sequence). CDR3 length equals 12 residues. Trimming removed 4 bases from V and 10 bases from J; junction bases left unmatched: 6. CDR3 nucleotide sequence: TGTGCCACCAGCAACAGACAGGGTGTAGCTTTCTTT. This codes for CATSNRQGVAFF. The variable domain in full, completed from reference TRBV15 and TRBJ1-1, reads DAMVIQNPRYQVTQFGKPVTLSCSQTLNHNVMYWYQQKSSQAPKLLFHYYDKDFNNEADTPDNFQSRRPNTSFCFLDIRSPGLGDTAMYLCATSNRQGVAFFGQGTRLTVV.

CDR3 DNA: TGCGCCAGCAGACGGCGGGTCGGGGGAAACACCATATATTTT. Its protein is CASRRRVGGNTIYF. This chain connects TRBV10-1 to TRBJ1-3, with no clear D. CDR3 length equals 14 residues. With 6 bases removed from V and 4 bases from J, the gap between germline ends came to 13 bases. The germline gives CDR1 WNHNN, CDR2 SYGVQD (reference sequence).

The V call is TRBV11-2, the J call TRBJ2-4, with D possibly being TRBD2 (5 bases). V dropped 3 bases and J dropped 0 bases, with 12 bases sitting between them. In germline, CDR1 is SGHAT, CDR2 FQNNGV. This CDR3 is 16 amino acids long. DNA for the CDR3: TGTGCCAGCAGCTTCCGCCGGGATCCAGCCAAAAACATTCAGTACTTC. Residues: CASSFRRDPAKNIQYF.

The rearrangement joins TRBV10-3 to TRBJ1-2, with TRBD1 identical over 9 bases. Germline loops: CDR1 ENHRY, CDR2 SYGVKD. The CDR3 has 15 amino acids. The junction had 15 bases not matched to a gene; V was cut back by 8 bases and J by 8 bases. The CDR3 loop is CAILPGQGNLAGYTF. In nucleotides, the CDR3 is TGTGCCATCCTACCGGGACAGGGAAATCTTGCAGGCTACACCTTC.

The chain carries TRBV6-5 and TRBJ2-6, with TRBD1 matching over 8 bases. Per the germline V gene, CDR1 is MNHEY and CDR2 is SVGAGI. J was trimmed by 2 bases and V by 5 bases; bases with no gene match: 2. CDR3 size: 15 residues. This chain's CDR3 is CASSKTGAGANVLTF. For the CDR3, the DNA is TGTGCCAGCAGTAAGACAGGGGCTGGGGCCAACGTCCTGACTTTC.

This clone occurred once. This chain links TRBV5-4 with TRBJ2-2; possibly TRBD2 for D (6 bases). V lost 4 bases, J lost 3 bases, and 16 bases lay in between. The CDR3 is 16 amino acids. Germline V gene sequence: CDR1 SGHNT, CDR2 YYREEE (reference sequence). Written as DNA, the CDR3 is TGTGCCAGCAGCATCCTGGGGGGTGGGTACACCGGGGAGCTGTTTTTT. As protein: CASSILGGGYTGELFF.

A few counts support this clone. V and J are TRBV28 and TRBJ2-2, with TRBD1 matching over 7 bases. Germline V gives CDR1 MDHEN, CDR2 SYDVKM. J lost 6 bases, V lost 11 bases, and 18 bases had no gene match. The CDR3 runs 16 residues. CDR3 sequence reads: CAGSTGTGNEAGELFF. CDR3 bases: TGTGCCGGCTCGACAGGGACGGGTAATGAGGCCGGGGAGCTGTTTTTT.

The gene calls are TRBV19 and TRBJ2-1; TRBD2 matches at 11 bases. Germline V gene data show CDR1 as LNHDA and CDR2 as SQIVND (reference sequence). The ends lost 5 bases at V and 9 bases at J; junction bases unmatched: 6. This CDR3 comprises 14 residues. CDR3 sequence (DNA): TGTGCCAGTAGTTCTCCTAGCGGGGGGATTGAGCAGTTCTTC. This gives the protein CASSSPSGGIEQFF.

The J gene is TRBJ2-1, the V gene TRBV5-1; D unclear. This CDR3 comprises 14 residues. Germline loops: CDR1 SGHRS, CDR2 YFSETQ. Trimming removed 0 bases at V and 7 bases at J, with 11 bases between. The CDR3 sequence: CASSLVSYGNEQFF. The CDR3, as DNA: TGCGCCAGCAGCTTGGTTAGCTACGGGAATGAGCAGTTCTTC.

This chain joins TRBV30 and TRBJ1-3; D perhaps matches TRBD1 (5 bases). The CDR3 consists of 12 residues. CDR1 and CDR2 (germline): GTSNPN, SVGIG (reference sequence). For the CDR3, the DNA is TGTGCTTTAGACAGCTCTGGAAACACCATATATTTT. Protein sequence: CALDSSGNTIYF.

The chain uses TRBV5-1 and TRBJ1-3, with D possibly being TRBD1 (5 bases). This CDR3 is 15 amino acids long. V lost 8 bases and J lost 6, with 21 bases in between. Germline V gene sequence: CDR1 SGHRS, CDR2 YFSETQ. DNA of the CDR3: TGCGCCAGGGCCCCAATTTGCGGGGCCGAAAACACCATATATTTT. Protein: CARAPICGAENTIYF. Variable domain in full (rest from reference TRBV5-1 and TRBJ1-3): KAGVTQTPRYLIKTRGQQVTLSCSPISGHRSVSWYQQTPGQGLQFLFEYFSETQRNKGNFPGRFSGRQFSNSRSEMNVSTLELGDSALYLCARAPICGAENTIYFGEGSWLTVV.

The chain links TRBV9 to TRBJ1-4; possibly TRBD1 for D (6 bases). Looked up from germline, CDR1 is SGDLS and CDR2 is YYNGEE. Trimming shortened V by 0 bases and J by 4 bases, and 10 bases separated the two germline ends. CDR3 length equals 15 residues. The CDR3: CASSVGLQGNEKLFF. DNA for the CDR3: TGTGCCAGCAGCGTAGGGTTACAGGGTAATGAAAAACTGTTTTTT.

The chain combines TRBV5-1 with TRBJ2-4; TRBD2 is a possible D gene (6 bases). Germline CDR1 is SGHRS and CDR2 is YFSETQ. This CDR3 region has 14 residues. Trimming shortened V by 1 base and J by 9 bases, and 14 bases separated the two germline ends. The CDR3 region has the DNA TGCGCCAGCAGCTTGATTGAGGAGGGCGTCATTCAGTACTTC. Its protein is CASSLIEEGVIQYF.